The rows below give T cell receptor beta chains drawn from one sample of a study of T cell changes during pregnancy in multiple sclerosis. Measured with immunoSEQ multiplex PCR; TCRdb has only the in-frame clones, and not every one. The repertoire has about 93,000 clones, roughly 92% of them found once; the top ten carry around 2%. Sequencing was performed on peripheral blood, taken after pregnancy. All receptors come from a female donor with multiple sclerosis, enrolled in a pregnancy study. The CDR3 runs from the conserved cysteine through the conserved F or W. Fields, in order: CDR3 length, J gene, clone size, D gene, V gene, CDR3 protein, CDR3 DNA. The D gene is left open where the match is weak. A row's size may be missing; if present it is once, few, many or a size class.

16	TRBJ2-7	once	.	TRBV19	CASSILTRTSASEQYF	TGTGCCAGTAGTATACTAACTCGGACAAGTGCATCCGAGCAGTACTTC
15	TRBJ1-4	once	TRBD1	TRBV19	CASSIVGTGQEKLFF	TGTGCCAGTAGTATAGTGGGGACAGGACAGGAAAAACTGTTTTTT
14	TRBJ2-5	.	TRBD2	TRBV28	CASIPMAGGVPQYF	TGTGCCAGCATACCTATGGCGGGAGGAGTTCCCCAGTACTTC
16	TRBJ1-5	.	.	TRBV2	CASSDQRRSGNQPQHF	TGTGCCAGCAGTGATCAGCGGCGGTCCGGGAATCAGCCCCAGCATTTT
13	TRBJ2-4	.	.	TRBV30	CAWGAGSKNIQYF	TGTGCCTGGGGGGCGGGATCCAAAAACATTCAGTACTTC
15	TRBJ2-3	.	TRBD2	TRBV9	CASSAAGRDTDTQYF	TGTGCCAGCAGCGCAGCGGGACGGGACACAGATACGCAGTATTTT
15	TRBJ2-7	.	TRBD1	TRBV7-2	CASSSPTGGLYEQYF	TGTGCCAGCAGCTCCCCTACAGGGGGCTTGTACGAGCAGTACTTC
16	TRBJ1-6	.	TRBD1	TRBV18	CASSPQPGQGRSPLHF	TGTGCCAGCTCACCGCAACCGGGACAGGGCCGTTCACCCCTCCACTTT
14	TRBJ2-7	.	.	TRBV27	CASSAVWSSYEQYF	TGTGCCAGCAGTGCCGTTTGGAGCTCCTACGAGCAGTACTTC
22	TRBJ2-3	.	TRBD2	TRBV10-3	CAISGTEERGAKLLTSTDTQYF	TGTGCCATCAGTGGTACGGAGGAGCGGGGGGCCAAACTCCTCACTAGCACAGATACGCAGTATTTT
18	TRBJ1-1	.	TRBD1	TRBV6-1	CASSGTGGAIGGITEAFF	TGTGCCAGCAGTGGGACAGGGGGCGCCATAGGTGGAATTACTGAAGCTTTCTTT
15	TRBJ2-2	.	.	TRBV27	CASNTQASNTGELFF	TGTGCCAGCAATACACAGGCCTCGAACACCGGGGAGCTGTTTTTT
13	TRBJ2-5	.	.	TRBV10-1	CASSENRAETQYF	TGCGCCAGCAGTGAAAACAGGGCGGAGACCCAGTACTTC
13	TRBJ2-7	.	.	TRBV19	CASSIDAGNEQYF	TGTGCCAGTAGTATAGATGCAGGGAACGAGCAGTACTTC
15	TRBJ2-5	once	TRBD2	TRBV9	CASTLGTSLKETQYF	TGTGCCAGCACCCTCGGGACTAGCCTTAAAGAGACCCAGTACTTC
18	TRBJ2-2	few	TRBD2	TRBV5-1	CASSSTSGRRSNTGELFF	TGCGCCAGCAGCTCGACTAGCGGGAGGCGTTCGAACACCGGGGAGCTGTTTTTT
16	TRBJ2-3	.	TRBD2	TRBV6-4	CASSPSSSGGADTQYF	TGTGCCAGCAGTCCCTCTTCTAGCGGGGGGGCAGATACGCAGTATTTT
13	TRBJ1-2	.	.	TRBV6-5	CASSGYRVRGYTF	TGTGCCAGCAGTGGGTACAGGGTTCGAGGCTACACCTTC
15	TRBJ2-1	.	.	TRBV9	CASSRAGGMVDEQFF	TGTGCCAGCAGCCGCGCCGGCGGGATGGTTGATGAGCAGTTCTTC
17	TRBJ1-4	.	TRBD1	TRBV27	CASRIEGQGKTNEKLFF	TGTGCCAGCAGGATCGAGGGACAGGGAAAGACTAATGAAAAACTGTTTTTT
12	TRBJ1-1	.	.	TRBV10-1	CASSISNTEAFF	TGCGCCAGCAGCATTTCGAACACTGAAGCTTTCTTT
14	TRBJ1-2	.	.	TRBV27	CASSRAGDIYGYTF	TGTGCCAGCAGTCGGGCAGGGGATATCTATGGCTACACCTTC
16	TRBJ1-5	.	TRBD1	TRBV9	CASSRTLGTGGEPQHF	TGTGCCAGCAGCCGGACCCTCGGGACAGGTGGGGAGCCCCAGCATTTT
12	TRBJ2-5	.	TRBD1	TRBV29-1	CSAGQGGETQYF	TGCAGCGCTGGACAGGGTGGAGAGACCCAGTACTTC
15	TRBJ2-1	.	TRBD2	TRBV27	CARINREESYNEQFF	TGTGCCCGAATTAACCGGGAGGAGTCCTACAATGAGCAGTTCTTC
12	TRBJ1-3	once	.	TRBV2	CASSATGNTIYF	TGTGCCAGCAGCGCTACTGGAAACACCATATATTTT
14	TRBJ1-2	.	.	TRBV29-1	CSVEDREGSDGYTF	TGCAGCGTTGAAGATAGGGAGGGTTCCGATGGCTACACCTTC
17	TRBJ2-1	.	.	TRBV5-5	CASSLDRAPISYNEQFF	TGTGCCAGCAGCTTGGACAGGGCTCCAATCTCCTACAATGAGCAGTTCTTC
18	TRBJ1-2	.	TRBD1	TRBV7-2	CASSLALGQVTFNYGYTF	TGTGCCAGCAGCTTAGCGCTGGGACAGGTGACTTTCAACTATGGCTACACCTTC
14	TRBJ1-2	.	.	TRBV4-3	CASSPQDSSYGYTF	TGCGCCAGCAGCCCCCAGGACAGCTCTTATGGCTACACCTTC
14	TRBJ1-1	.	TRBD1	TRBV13	CASSPYRGPTEAFF	TGTGCCAGCAGCCCGTACAGGGGACCAACTGAAGCTTTCTTT
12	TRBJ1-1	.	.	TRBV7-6	CASSLNQGEAFF	TGTGCCAGCAGCTTAAATCAGGGGGAAGCTTTCTTT
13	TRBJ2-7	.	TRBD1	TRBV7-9	CASSRDSNYEQYF	TGTGCCAGCTCGAGGGACAGCAATTACGAGCAGTACTTC
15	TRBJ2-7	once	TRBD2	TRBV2	CASSLSGRASYEQYF	TGTGCCAGCAGCCTTAGCGGGAGGGCCTCCTACGAGCAGTACTTC
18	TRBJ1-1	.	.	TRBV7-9	CASSLNLMQGRGNTEAFF	TGTGCCAGCAGCTTAAATCTAATGCAGGGGAGGGGGAACACTGAAGCTTTCTTT
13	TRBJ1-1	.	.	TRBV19	CASSIYRDAEAFF	TGTGCCAGTAGTATTTACAGGGACGCTGAAGCTTTCTTT
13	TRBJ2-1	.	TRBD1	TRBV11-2	CASRQGARNEQFF	TGTGCCAGCCGCCAGGGGGCCCGCAATGAGCAGTTCTTC
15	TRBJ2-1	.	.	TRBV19	CASSFGRRSYNEQFF	TGTGCCAGTAGTTTTGGCCGGAGATCCTACAATGAGCAGTTCTTC
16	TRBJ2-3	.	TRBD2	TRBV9	CASSVMVSGVTDTQYF	TGTGCCAGCAGCGTAATGGTTAGCGGGGTCACAGATACGCAGTATTTT
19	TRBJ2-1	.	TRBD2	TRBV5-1	CASSLHISGASGSWNEQFF	TGCGCCAGCAGCTTACATATTTCGGGTGCTAGCGGGAGTTGGAATGAGCAGTTCTTC